A single sample is the source of the 21 T cell receptor beta chains below, sequenced in a study of blood T cell repertoires in COVID-19. Only in-frame clones appear in the TCRdb table, and some are missing; sequencing was by immunoSEQ multiplex PCR. The repertoire holds some 290,000 clones, with roughly 80% as singletons. Sequences were obtained from peripheral blood. These receptors originate from a man aged 55 to 70 who had recovered from COVID-19.

V usage is TRBV19 and J usage is TRBJ1-6, with a tentative D call TRBD1 (5 bases). Germline CDR1 LNHDA, CDR2 SQIVND (reference sequence). The CDR3 sequence is 14 residues long. V was shortened by 8 bases and J by 0 bases, with 8 bases between the two germline ends. This CDR3 reads CASEDSSYNSPLHF. The CDR3 bases are TGTGCCAGTGAAGACAGCTCCTATAATTCACCCCTCCACTTT.

The V call is TRBV9, the J call TRBJ1-2, with 7 bases matching TRBD1. The CDR3 is 15 residues long. Trimming cost V 2 bases and J 1 base; bases outside gene matches: 5. The germline V gene encodes CDR1 SGDLS and CDR2 YYNGEE. CDR3 DNA: TGTGCCAGCAGCGTCGGGGACAGCCTTAACTATGGCTACACCTTC. Translation: CASSVGDSLNYGYTF.

The genes are TRBV19 and TRBJ2-2; tentative D call: TRBD1 (5 bases). This CDR3 comprises 16 residues. CDR1 and CDR2 (germline): LNHDA, SQIVND (reference sequence). Trimming removed 7 bases from V and 2 bases from J, with 17 bases in between. The CDR3 spells CASTAGRQLNTGELFF. CDR3 coding DNA: TGTGCCAGTACTGCCGGTAGACAGCTAAACACCGGGGAGCTGTTTTTT.

This clone was seen more than once but under ten times. The chain recombines TRBV3-1 (or the pseudogene TRBV3-2) with TRBJ1-2, with 9 positions matching TRBD1. The V and J ends lost 4 bases and 5 bases, in that order; junction bases with no gene match: 8. This CDR3 is built from 15 residues. Germline CDR1 is LGHDT and CDR2 is YNNKEL (reference sequence). CDR3 residues: CASSLGTGTIYGYTF. CDR3 nucleotides: TGTGCCAGCAGCCTGGGGACAGGGACCATTTATGGCTACACCTTC.

This clone was seen more than once but under ten times. The rearrangement uses TRBV2 and TRBJ2-7; no definite D call. The CDR3 runs to 12 residues. V was trimmed by 6 bases and J by 3 bases, leaving 9 bases between them. Germline lookup yields CDR1 SNHLY and CDR2 FYNNEI. The CDR3 sequence: CASRNDNYEQYF. The DNA for the CDR3 is TGTGCCAGCAGAAACGACAACTACGAGCAGTACTTC.

The chain has TRBV5-4 and TRBJ2-3; D gene unclear. CDR1 is SGHNT, CDR2 YYREEE, per germline (reference sequence). The CDR3 runs to 14 residues. Trimming took off 3 bases at V and 0 bases at J, with 8 bases between the two ends. The CDR3 loop is CASSWRSSTDTQYF. CDR3 in DNA: TGTGCCAGCAGCTGGAGATCTAGCACAGATACGCAGTATTTT.

The chain links TRBV29-1 to TRBJ2-7; D might be TRBD1 (6 bases). Deletions cut 5 bases from V and 2 bases from J, with 13 bases between. Looked up from germline, CDR1 is SQVTM and CDR2 is ANQGSEA. The CDR3 is made up of 13 amino acids. DNA of the CDR3: TGCAGCGTTCGTGGCAGGGGCCCCTACGAGCAGTACTTC. This encodes CSVRGRGPYEQYF.

V gene TRBV3-1 (or the pseudogene TRBV3-2) combines with J gene TRBJ1-6; tentatively, D is TRBD1 (5 bases). Trimming took 1 base from V and 7 from J, leaving 8 bases between them. The CDR3 is made up of 14 amino acids. From germline, CDR1 is LGHDT and CDR2 YNNKEL (reference sequence). The CDR3 is CASSQADRNSPLHF. CDR3 DNA: TGTGCCAGCAGCCAAGCCGACAGAAATTCACCCCTCCACTTT.

The chain joins TRBV28 to TRBJ1-2; D might be TRBD1 (5 bases). This CDR3 spans 12 amino acids. Trimming removed 6 bases at V and 7 bases at J, with 12 bases between. CDR1 MDHEN and CDR2 SYDVKM come from the germline V gene. Here the CDR3 DNA reads TGTGCCAGCAGGGACACTATATTTGGCTACACCTTC. This translates into CASRDTIFGYTF.

The rearrangement joins TRBV7-9 to TRBJ2-2; 9 bases are a match to TRBD2. The germline CDR1 and CDR2 sequences are SEHNR and FQNEAQ (reference sequence). CDR3 size: 16 residues. V trimming: 5 bases; J trimming: 4 bases; junction bases outside the gene matches: 8. CDR3 sequence reads: CASSRGTSSSTGELFF. CDR3 DNA sequence: TGTGCCAGCAGCCGTGGGACTAGCAGTTCCACCGGGGAGCTGTTTTTT.

V usage is TRBV10-3 and J usage is TRBJ2-7; D is unresolved. Per the germline V gene, CDR1 is ENHRY and CDR2 is SYGVKD. The V gene lost 3 bases and the J gene lost 6 bases, with 12 bases spanning the gap. The CDR3 extends over 13 amino acids. The CDR3 protein is CAISDPLVSEQYF. CDR3 nucleotide sequence: TGTGCCATCAGTGACCCTCTTGTGAGCGAGCAGTACTTC.

The chain carries TRBV7-2 and TRBJ2-5; the D gene is possibly TRBD1 (6 bases). The CDR3 covers 15 residues. Between the trimmed V and J ends, which lost 6 bases and 1 base, there was a span of 15 bases. The germline V gene has CDR1 SGHTA and CDR2 FQGNSA. CDR3 bases: TGTGCCAGCAGGGATTTCGGGACACTCCAAGAGACCCAGTACTTC. Its translation is CASRDFGTLQETQYF.

The rearrangement uses TRBV11-2 and TRBJ2-2, with a possible D match to TRBD1 (6 bases). The V and J ends lost 4 bases and 6 bases respectively, with 15 bases between them. The CDR3 runs to 15 residues. Looked up from germline, CDR1 is SGHAT and CDR2 is FQNNGV. CDR3 DNA: TGTGCCAGCAGCTCAGTACAGGGTCGGTCCGGGGAGCTGTTTTTT. Protein: CASSSVQGRSGELFF.

V and J are TRBV2 and TRBJ1-1; D perhaps matches TRBD1 (6 bases). Germline V gene lookup returns CDR1 SNHLY and CDR2 FYNNEI. The V end was cut by 7 bases, the J end by 5 bases, with 14 bases between. The CDR3 is 13 amino acids. CDR3 bases: TGTGCCAGCAACCGGGGGGCGGGTACTGAAGCTTTCTTT. As protein: CASNRGAGTEAFF.

This sequence joins TRBV5-1 and TRBJ1-1; 8 nucleotides line up with TRBD1. Germline lookup yields CDR1 SGHRS and CDR2 YFSETQ. The CDR3 extends over 16 amino acids. The V and J ends lost 0 bases and 5 bases, in that order; junction bases with no gene match: 9. The CDR3 DNA is TGCGCCAGCAGCTTGGGCTTAAACAGGGGGAGGACTGAAGCTTTCTTT. Protein product: CASSLGLNRGRTEAFF. Combining the CDR3 with reference TRBV5-1 and TRBJ1-1 gives the whole variable domain KAGVTQTPRYLIKTRGQQVTLSCSPISGHRSVSWYQQTPGQGLQFLFEYFSETQRNKGNFPGRFSGRQFSNSRSEMNVSTLELGDSALYLCASSLGLNRGRTEAFFGQGTRLTVV.

The rearrangement joins TRBV18 to TRBJ2-2, with 9 bases that match TRBD2. The CDR3 sequence is 16 residues long. Germline lookup yields CDR1 KGHSH and CDR2 LQKENI. V was clipped by 3 bases and J by 7 bases; unmatched bases: 9. The CDR3, as DNA: TGTGCCAGCTCACCCCCGAGGACTAGCGTTGGCGGGGAGCTGTTTTTT. Translation gives CASSPPRTSVGGELFF.

This clone appeared a few times. CDR3 residues: CASSLAGGYNTIYF. DNA for the CDR3: TGTGCCAGCAGCTTAGCCGGGGGGTACAACACCATATATTTT. The chain recombines TRBV7-9 with TRBJ1-3; D perhaps matches TRBD1 (5 bases). Germline-derived CDR1 and CDR2 are SEHNR and FQNEAQ (reference sequence). CDR3 length equals 14 residues. The V end lost 0 bases, the J end lost 7 bases, and 10 bases lay between the germline ends.

V and J are TRBV9 and TRBJ2-7; D is unclear. This CDR3 has 13 amino acids. CDR1 is SGDLS and CDR2 is YYNGEE in the germline V gene. V shed 4 bases and J shed 3 bases, with 11 bases lying between them. CDR3 sequence: CASSRLVGYEQYF. The CDR3 nucleotides read TGTGCCAGCAGCCGGTTGGTCGGCTACGAGCAGTACTTC.

This clone was counted once. This chain links TRBV18 with TRBJ2-6; TRBD2 might be the D (5 bases). This CDR3 has 17 residues. Germline V gives CDR1 KGHSH, CDR2 LQKENI. Trimming shortened V by 3 bases and J by 0 bases, and 12 bases separated the two germline ends. The CDR3 DNA is TGTGCCAGCTCACCCCGGGATAGGAGCTCTGGGGCCAACGTCCTGACTTTC. Translating gives CASSPRDRSSGANVLTF. Complete variable domain (other parts from reference TRBV18 and TRBJ2-6): NAGVMQNPRHLVRRRGQEARLRCSPMKGHSHVYWYRQLPEEGLKFMVYLQKENIIDESGMPKERFSAEFPKEGPSILRIQQVVRGDSAAYFCASSPRDRSSGANVLTFGAGSRLTVL.

This clone has a single count. V is TRBV7-8 and J is TRBJ2-7; D is uncertain. The V gene lost 1 base and the J gene lost 6 bases, with 10 bases spanning the gap. In germline, CDR1 is SGHVS, CDR2 FQNEAQ. The CDR3 is made up of 13 amino acids. The CDR3 is CASSLGFRAEQYF. DNA of the CDR3: TGTGCCAGCAGCTTAGGGTTTCGCGCCGAGCAGTACTTC.

CDR3 DNA sequence: TGTGCCAGCAGCCAAGATAGGGGGGGCTACTATGGCTACACCTTC. Translation gives CASSQDRGGYYGYTF. The rearrangement uses TRBV4-2 and TRBJ1-2; possible D gene TRBD1, 6 bases. Germline lookup yields CDR1 LGHNA and CDR2 YNFKEQ. CDR3 size: 15 residues. Trimming cost V 0 bases and J 3 bases, with 11 bases left between them.